This T cell receptor (beta chain) was sequenced during a study of regulatory T cells in long-lasting Graves disease. This clonotype was detected ten times or more. V shed 3 bases, J shed 7 bases, and the junction held 8 bases outside the gene matches. This CDR3 contains 15 residues. Looked up from germline, CDR1 is SGHRS and CDR2 is YFSETQ. The authors built TCR beta libraries using iRepertoire HTBI primers and Arm-PCR of CDR3 regions. TCRdb fed the multiplex PCR reads into MiXCR, producing one record per CDR3 protein. The table lists around 420,000 distinct CDR3 sequences, around 15% of them singletons. Specified time point: newly diagnosed GD, antithyroid drugs for less than 3 months. The TCR library was prepared using RNA isolated from PBMCs. EDTA tubes held roughly 8.1 milliliters of peripheral blood from each patient.

The clonotype comes from a female donor with Graves disease. The material was peripheral blood mononuclear cells (PBMCs), obtained at new diagnosis, from a patient treated with antithyroid drugs. The rearrangement uses TRBV5-1 and TRBJ1-5, with 9 bases fitting TRBD1. For the CDR3, the DNA is TGCGCCAGCAGCTGGACAGGGGATCCTTTGCAGCCCCAGCATTTT. Translation gives CASSWTGDPLQPQHF.